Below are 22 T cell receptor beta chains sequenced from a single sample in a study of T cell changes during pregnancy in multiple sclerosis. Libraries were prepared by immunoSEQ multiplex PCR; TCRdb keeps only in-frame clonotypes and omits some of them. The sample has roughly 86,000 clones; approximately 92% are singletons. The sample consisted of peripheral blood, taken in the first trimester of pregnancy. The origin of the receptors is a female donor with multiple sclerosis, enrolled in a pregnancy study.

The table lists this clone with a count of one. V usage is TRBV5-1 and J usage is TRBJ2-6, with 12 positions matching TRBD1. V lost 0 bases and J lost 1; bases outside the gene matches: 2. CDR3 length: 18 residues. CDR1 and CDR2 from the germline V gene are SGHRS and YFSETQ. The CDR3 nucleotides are TGCGCCAGCAGCTTGGGGGGACAGGGGGCTTCTGGGGCCAACGTCCTGACTTTC. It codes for CASSLGGQGASGANVLTF.

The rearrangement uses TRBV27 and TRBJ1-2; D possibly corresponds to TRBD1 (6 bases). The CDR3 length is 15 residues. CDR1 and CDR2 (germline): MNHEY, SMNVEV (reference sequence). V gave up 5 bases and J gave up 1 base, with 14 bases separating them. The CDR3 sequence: CASSPGTLLNYGYTF. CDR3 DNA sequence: TGTGCCAGCAGTCCTGGGACACTTCTTAACTATGGCTACACCTTC.

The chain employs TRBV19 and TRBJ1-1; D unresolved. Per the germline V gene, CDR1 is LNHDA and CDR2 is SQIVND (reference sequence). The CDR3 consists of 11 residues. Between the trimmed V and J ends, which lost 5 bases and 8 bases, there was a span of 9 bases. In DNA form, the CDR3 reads TGTGCCAGTAGTCGCGGGTCCGAAGCTTTCTTT. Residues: CASSRGSEAFF. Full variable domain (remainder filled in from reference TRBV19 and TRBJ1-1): DGGITQSPKYLFRKEGQNVTLSCEQNLNHDAMYWYRQDPGQGLRLIYYSQIVNDFQKGDIAEGYSVSREKKESFPLTVTSAQKNPTAFYLCASSRGSEAFFGQGTRLTVV.

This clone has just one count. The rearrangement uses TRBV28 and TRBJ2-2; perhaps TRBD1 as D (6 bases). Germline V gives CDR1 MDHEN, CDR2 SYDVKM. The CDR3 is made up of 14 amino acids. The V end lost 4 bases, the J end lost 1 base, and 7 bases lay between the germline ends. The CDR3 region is CASSSTGNTGELFF. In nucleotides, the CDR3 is TGTGCCAGCAGTTCGACAGGGAACACCGGGGAGCTGTTTTTT.

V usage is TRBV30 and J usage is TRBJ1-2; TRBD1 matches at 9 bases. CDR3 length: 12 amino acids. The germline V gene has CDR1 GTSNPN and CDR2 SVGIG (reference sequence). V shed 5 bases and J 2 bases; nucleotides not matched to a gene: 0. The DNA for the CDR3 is TGTGCCTGGGGACAGGGGAACTATGGCTACACCTTC. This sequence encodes CAWGQGNYGYTF.

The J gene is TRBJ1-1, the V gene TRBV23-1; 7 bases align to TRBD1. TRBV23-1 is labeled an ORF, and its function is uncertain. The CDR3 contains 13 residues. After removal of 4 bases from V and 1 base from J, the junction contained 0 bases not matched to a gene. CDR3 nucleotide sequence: TGCGCCAGCAGTCGACAGGGGAACACTGAAGCTTTCTTT. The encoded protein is CASSRQGNTEAFF.

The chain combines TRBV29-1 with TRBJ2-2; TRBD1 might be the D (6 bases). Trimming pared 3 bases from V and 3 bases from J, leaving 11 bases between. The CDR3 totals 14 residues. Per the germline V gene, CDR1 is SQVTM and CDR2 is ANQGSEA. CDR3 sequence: CSVEPTGHTGELFF. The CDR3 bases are TGCAGCGTTGAGCCGACAGGTCACACCGGGGAGCTGTTTTTT.

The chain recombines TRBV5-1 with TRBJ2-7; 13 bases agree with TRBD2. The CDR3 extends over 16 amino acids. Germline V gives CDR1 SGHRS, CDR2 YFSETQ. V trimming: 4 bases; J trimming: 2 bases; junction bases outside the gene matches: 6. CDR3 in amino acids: CASSSGLAGVAYEQYF. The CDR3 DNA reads TGCGCCAGCAGCAGTGGACTAGCGGGAGTAGCCTACGAGCAGTACTTC.

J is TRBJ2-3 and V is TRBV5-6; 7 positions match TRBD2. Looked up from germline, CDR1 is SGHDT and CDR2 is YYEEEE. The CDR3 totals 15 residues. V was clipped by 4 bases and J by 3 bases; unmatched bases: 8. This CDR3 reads CASSNRRLATDTQYF. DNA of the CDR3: TGTGCCAGCAGCAATCGCAGACTAGCAACAGATACGCAGTATTTT.

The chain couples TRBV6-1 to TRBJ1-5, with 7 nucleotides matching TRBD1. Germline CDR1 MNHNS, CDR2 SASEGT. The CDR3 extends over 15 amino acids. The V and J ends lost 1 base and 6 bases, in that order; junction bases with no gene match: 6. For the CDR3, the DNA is TGTGCCAGCAGTGAAGGAGGGGGCTTAGGTCAGCCCCAGCATTTT. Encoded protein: CASSEGGGLGQPQHF.

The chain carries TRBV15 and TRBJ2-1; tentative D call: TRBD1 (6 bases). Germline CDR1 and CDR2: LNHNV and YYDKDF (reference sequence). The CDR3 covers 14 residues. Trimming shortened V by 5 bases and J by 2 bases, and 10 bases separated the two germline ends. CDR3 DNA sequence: TGTGCCACCAGCTCCGGGACAACCTACAATGAGCAGTTCTTC. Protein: CATSSGTTYNEQFF.

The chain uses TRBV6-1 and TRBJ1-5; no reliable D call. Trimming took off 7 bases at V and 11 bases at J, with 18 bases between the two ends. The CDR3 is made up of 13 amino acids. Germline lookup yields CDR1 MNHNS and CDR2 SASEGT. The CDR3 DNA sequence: TGTGCCAGCATGCAGCGGACTACCATGTCCCAGCATTTT. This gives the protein CASMQRTTMSQHF.

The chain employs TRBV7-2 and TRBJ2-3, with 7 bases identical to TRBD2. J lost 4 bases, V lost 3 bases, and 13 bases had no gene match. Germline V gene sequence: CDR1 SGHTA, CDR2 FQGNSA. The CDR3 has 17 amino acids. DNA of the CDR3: TGTGCCAGCAGCTTGGGTCACGGTCTAACTAGCGCAGATACGCAGTATTTT. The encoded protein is CASSLGHGLTSADTQYF.

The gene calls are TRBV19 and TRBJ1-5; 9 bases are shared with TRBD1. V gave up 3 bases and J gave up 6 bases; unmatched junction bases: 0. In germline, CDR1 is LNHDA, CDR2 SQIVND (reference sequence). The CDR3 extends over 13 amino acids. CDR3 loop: CASSMTGGQPQHF. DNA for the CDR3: TGTGCCAGTAGTATGACAGGGGGTCAGCCCCAGCATTTT.

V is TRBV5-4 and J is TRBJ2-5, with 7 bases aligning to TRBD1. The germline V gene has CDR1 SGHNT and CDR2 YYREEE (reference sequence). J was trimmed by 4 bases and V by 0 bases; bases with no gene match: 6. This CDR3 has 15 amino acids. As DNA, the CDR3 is TGTGCCAGCAGCTTGGTAGGGGGCTTCGGAGAGACCCAGTACTTC. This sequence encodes CASSLVGGFGETQYF.

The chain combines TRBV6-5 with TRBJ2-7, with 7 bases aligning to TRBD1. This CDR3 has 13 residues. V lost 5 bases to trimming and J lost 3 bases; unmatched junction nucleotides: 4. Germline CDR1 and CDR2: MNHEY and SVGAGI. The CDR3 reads CASSPGQDYEQYF. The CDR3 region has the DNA TGTGCCAGCAGTCCCGGACAGGACTACGAGCAGTACTTC.

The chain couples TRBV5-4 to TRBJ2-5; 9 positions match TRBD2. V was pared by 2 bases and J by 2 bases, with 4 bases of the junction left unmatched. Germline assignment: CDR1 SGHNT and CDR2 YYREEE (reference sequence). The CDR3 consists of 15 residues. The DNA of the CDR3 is TGTGCCAGCAGCTTTACGACTAGCGGACAAGAGACCCAGTACTTC. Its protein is CASSFTTSGQETQYF.

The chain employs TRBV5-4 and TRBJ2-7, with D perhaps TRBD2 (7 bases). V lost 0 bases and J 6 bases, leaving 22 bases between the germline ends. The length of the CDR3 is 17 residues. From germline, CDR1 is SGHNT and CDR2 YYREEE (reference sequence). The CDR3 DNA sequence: TGTGCCAGCAGCTTGGCCGGGGGGCCCGGGATTCCTGTCGAGCAGTACTTC. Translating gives CASSLAGGPGIPVEQYF.

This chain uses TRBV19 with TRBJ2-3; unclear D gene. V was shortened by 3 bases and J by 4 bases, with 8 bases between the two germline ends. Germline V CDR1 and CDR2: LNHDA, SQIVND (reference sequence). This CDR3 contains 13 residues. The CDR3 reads CASSISVPDTQYF. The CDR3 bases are TGTGCCAGTAGTATCTCCGTTCCAGATACGCAGTATTTT.

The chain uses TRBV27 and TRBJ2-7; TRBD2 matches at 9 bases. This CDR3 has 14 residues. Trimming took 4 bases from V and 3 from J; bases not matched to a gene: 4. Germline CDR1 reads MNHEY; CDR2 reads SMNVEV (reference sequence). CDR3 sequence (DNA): TGTGCCAGCAGTTCCTATAGCGGGAGCTACGAGCAGTACTTC. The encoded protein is CASSSYSGSYEQYF.

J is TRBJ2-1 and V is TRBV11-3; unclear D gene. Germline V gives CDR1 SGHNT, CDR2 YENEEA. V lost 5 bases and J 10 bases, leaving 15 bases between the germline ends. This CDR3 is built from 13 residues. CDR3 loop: CASSRLPAPEQFF. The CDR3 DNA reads TGTGCCAGCAGCCGACTTCCGGCACCAGAGCAGTTCTTC. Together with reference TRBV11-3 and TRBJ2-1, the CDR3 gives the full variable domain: EAGVVQSPRYKIIEKKQPVAFWCNPISGHNTLYWYLQNLGQGPELLIRYENEEAVDDSQLPKDRFSAERLKGVDSTLKIQPAELGDSAVYLCASSRLPAPEQFFGPGTRLTVL.

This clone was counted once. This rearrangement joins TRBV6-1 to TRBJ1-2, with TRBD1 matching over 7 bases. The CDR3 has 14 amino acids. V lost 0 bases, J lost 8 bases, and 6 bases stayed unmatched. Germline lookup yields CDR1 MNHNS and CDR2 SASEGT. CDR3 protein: CASSEAGGASGYTF. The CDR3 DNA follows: TGTGCCAGCAGTGAAGCAGGGGGCGCCTCGGGCTACACCTTC.